Below, 6 T cell receptor beta chains from the same sample are listed, as sequenced in a study of T cells in Graves' hyperthyroidism and ophthalmopathy (dated by TCRdb to about 2019). The library was generated by multiplex PCR. These reads were obtained on an Illumina HiSeq 2000. TCR beta CDR3 regions were amplified from RNA transcripts. The first round of RT-PCR for the TCR CDR3 was performed with the HTBI primer set and the Qiagen OneStep RT-PCR kit. TCRdb itself trimmed the public reads at Q25 with fastp, ran MiXCR and retained productive beta chains. A single entry per CDR3 protein holds the most common genes and DNA from its merged rows. The table for this sample lists about 710,000 distinct CDR3 sequences; roughly 15% of them were counted only once. The ten largest clonotypes hold over 7.5% of the sample. Source material: blood. These TCRs come from a man younger than 30 with Graves' hyperthyroidism.

This clonotype was seen repeatedly, ten times or more. The rearrangement joins TRBV7-2 to TRBJ2-7; TRBD2 matches 11 bases. Germline V gives CDR1 SGHTA, CDR2 FQGNSA. V gave up 5 bases and J gave up 6 bases; unmatched junction bases: 15. The CDR3 consists of 17 residues. CDR3 sequence (DNA): TGTGCCAGCAGCACCCCAAAACTAGCGGGAGTACTGGGCGAGCAGTACTTC. It translates to CASSTPKLAGVLGEQYF.

The chain joins TRBV7-8 to TRBJ2-1, with D perhaps given as TRBD1 or TRBD2 (5 bases each). Trimming took off 7 bases at V and 9 bases at J, with 16 bases between the two ends. The germline V gene encodes CDR1 SGHVS and CDR2 FQNEAQ. The CDR3 contains 13 residues. CDR3 region: CASKRDLRAEQFF. Written as DNA, the CDR3 is TGTGCCAGCAAGAGGGACCTCAGGGCTGAGCAGTTCTTC.

The gene calls are TRBV6-2 or TRBV6-3 and TRBJ2-7, with TRBD2 matching 7 bases. The CDR3 runs 15 residues. The V segment lost 4 bases and the J segment 2 bases; nucleotides outside the gene matches: 8. Germline-derived CDR1 and CDR2 are MNHEY and SVGEGT. The CDR3 DNA sequence: TGTGCCAGCAGTTGGGGATCTAGCGGCCCCTACGAGCAGTACTTC. Translating it yields CASSWGSSGPYEQYF.

This clonotype showed up many times. The chain links TRBV5-1 to TRBJ2-7; D is undetermined. In germline, CDR1 is SGHRS, CDR2 YFSETQ. This CDR3 spans 14 amino acids. V was shortened by 3 bases and J by 3 bases, with 13 bases between the two germline ends. The CDR3 DNA reads as TGCGCCAGCAGCTACGGACCTCCCTACTACGAGCAGTACTTC. Translating gives CASSYGPPYYEQYF.

This clonotype was seen many times. This chain connects TRBV3-1 to TRBJ1-2, with D unresolved. This CDR3 spans 14 amino acids. The germline gives CDR1 LGHDT, CDR2 YNNKEL (reference sequence). V was trimmed by 0 bases and J by 2 bases, leaving 7 bases between them. The CDR3 region has the DNA TGTGCCAGCAGCCAAGATCGGGCGAACTATGGCTACACCTTC. The encoded protein is CASSQDRANYGYTF.

The V and J genes are TRBV19 and TRBJ2-1; 8 nucleotides match TRBD2. Germline CDR1 and CDR2: LNHDA and SQIVND (reference sequence). This CDR3 region has 16 residues. Trimming cost V 5 bases and J 3 bases; bases outside gene matches: 9. The CDR3 sequence is CASSLRTSRHYNEQFF. CDR3 DNA sequence: TGTGCCAGTAGTTTACGGACTAGCAGACACTACAATGAGCAGTTCTTC.